The next 15 T cell receptor beta chains were all read from a single sample in a study of response to subunit inactivated influenza vaccine. TCRdb independently ran MiXCR on the RT-PCR reads; one entry per CDR3 protein. The table includes approximately 200,000 distinct CDR3 sequences, around an eighth detected once. This specimen consisted of CD8+ T cells sorted from PBMCs, obtained 4 to 6 days after vaccination. These receptors all stem from a man aged 50 or older who received an inactivated influenza vaccine.

This clonotype appeared many times. J is TRBJ1-5 and V is TRBV27; 8 bases line up with TRBD1. The CDR3 length is 17 residues. V was clipped by 0 bases and J by 5 bases; unmatched bases: 9. CDR1 and CDR2 from the germline V gene are MNHEY and SMNVEV (reference sequence). CDR3 sequence (DNA): TGTGCCAGCAGTTTATCCCCGACAGGGGCGACCGATCAGCCCCAGCATTTT. Translation: CASSLSPTGATDQPQHF.

In this sample, this clonotype turned up a few times. V usage is TRBV6-2 or TRBV6-3 and J usage is TRBJ2-7, with 8 nucleotides matching TRBD2. Germline assignment: CDR1 MNHEY and CDR2 SVGEGT. The CDR3 consists of 16 residues. V trimming: 0 bases; J trimming: 3 bases; junction bases outside the gene matches: 7. CDR3 loop: CASSYSLTGGDYEQYF. The CDR3 coding sequence is TGTGCCAGCAGTTACTCCCTCACGGGGGGGGACTACGAGCAGTACTTC.

The rearrangement uses TRBV7-9 and TRBJ1-6; the match to TRBD1 covers 9 bases. Germline CDR1 reads SEHNR; CDR2 reads FQNEAQ (reference sequence). The junction had 4 bases not matched to a gene; V was cut back by 5 bases and J by 8 bases. The CDR3 is made up of 14 amino acids. The CDR3 DNA reads as TGTGCCAGCAGCCCTCACAGGGGGCATTCACCCCTCCACTTT. Its translation is CASSPHRGHSPLHF.

This chain's CDR3 is CASMGQAPYEQYF. The CDR3 nucleotides read TGTGCCAGCATGGGCCAGGCCCCCTACGAGCAGTACTTC. The rearrangement links TRBV27 to TRBJ2-7, with D unclear. Trimming shortened V by 7 bases and J by 2 bases, and 12 bases separated the two germline ends. Germline CDR1 reads MNHEY; CDR2 reads SMNVEV (reference sequence). This CDR3 region has 13 residues.

This clonotype was seen repeatedly, ten times or more. For the CDR3, the DNA is TGTGCCAGCAGTTTGCTGAATGGAAACACCATATATTTT. As protein: CASSLLNGNTIYF. V gene TRBV12-3 or TRBV12-4 combines with J gene TRBJ1-3; no clear D gene. Between the trimmed V and J ends, which lost 3 bases and 3 bases, there was a span of 6 bases. The CDR3 totals 13 residues.

This clonotype was found a few times. The DNA for the CDR3 is TGCAGTGCCGACAGGGGCCCGAACACTGAAGCTTTCTTT. It codes for CSADRGPNTEAFF. The chain joins TRBV20-1 to TRBJ1-1, with 8 bases matching TRBD1. V gave up 6 bases and J gave up 1 base; unmatched junction bases: 4. The germline CDR1 and CDR2 sequences are DFQATT and SNEGSKA (reference sequence). This CDR3 is built from 13 residues.

The chain employs TRBV29-1 and TRBJ2-1; D perhaps matches TRBD1 (6 bases). Germline V lookup: CDR1 SQVTM, CDR2 ANQGSEA. The ends were cut back, 2 bases at V and 1 base at J, with 9 bases in the middle. CDR3 size: 14 residues. The CDR3 loop is CSVEQGISYNEQFF. In DNA form, the CDR3 reads TGCAGCGTTGAACAGGGGATATCCTACAATGAGCAGTTCTTC.

This clonotype was seen a handful of times. The rearrangement joins TRBV28 to TRBJ2-1; 7 bases map to TRBD1. Germline V gene sequence: CDR1 MDHEN, CDR2 SYDVKM. The CDR3 contains 16 residues. J gave up 5 bases and V 4 bases, and 11 bases lay outside the gene matches. Here the CDR3 reads CASSYLPGQINNEQFF. The CDR3 coding sequence is TGTGCCAGCAGTTATTTACCGGGACAGATAAACAATGAGCAGTTCTTC.

This chain links TRBV11-2 with TRBJ2-7, with D unclear. Germline V gives CDR1 SGHAT, CDR2 FQNNGV. The CDR3 length is 14 residues. Between the trimmed V and J ends, which lost 1 base and 0 bases, there was a span of 7 bases. The CDR3 DNA is TGTGCCAGCAGCTTAGTGGATTCCTCCTACGAGCAGTACTTC. Encoded protein: CASSLVDSSYEQYF.

The gene calls are TRBV6-5 and TRBJ2-3, with TRBD2 matching over 11 bases. CDR1 MNHEY and CDR2 SVGAGI come from the germline V gene. There are 18 residues in the CDR3. V was pared by 2 bases and J by 2 bases, with 9 bases of the junction left unmatched. CDR3 region: CASSYTPPGLADTDTQYF. The CDR3 nucleotides are TGTGCCAGCAGTTACACACCTCCGGGACTAGCGGACACAGATACGCAGTATTTT.

The rearrangement uses TRBV9 and TRBJ2-2; TRBD2 might be the D (6 bases). The V gene lost 3 bases and the J gene lost 5 bases, with 26 bases spanning the gap. The CDR3 loop spans 19 amino acids. Germline V gene sequence: CDR1 SGDLS, CDR2 YYNGEE. The CDR3 reads CASSAGVSGGITGTGELFF. Written as DNA, the CDR3 is TGTGCCAGCAGCGCCGGAGTCTCCGGCGGGATTACGGGGACCGGGGAGCTGTTTTTT.

This chain joins TRBV28 and TRBJ2-7; D remains unclear. The V end lost 1 base, the J end lost 2 bases, and 18 bases lay between the germline ends. CDR1 MDHEN and CDR2 SYDVKM come from the germline V gene. CDR3 length equals 17 residues. CDR3 protein: CASSLFSSGPNTYEQYF. In DNA form, the CDR3 reads TGTGCCAGCAGTTTATTCAGTTCAGGCCCCAACACCTACGAGCAGTACTTC.

This clonotype was counted a single time. V gene TRBV5-6 combines with J gene TRBJ2-5, with 9 bases identical to TRBD2. V lost 3 bases and J lost 5; bases outside the gene matches: 11. The germline V gene has CDR1 SGHDT and CDR2 YYEEEE. The CDR3 totals 16 residues. DNA for the CDR3: TGTGCCAGCAGCTGGGGGGCTAGCGGGGACACGGAGACCCAGTACTTC. Amino acids: CASSWGASGDTETQYF.

This chain joins TRBV14 and TRBJ1-1; TRBD1 is a possible D gene (5 bases). This CDR3 comprises 15 residues. Trimming pared 1 base from V and 2 bases from J, leaving 11 bases between. CDR1 and CDR2 (germline): SGHDN, FVKESK. CDR3: CASSQGSRANTEAFF. DNA for the CDR3: TGTGCCAGCAGCCAAGGGTCCAGGGCTAACACTGAAGCTTTCTTT.

This clonotype was seen a few times. This rearrangement joins TRBV7-2 to TRBJ2-3; 10 bases fit TRBD2. The CDR3 is made up of 17 amino acids. CDR1 SGHTA and CDR2 FQGNSA come from the germline V gene. Trimming took 2 bases from V and 4 from J; bases not matched to a gene: 9. In DNA, the CDR3 is TGTGCCAGCAGCTTATCATTACTAGCGGGACTCGCAGATACGCAGTATTTT. It encodes CASSLSLLAGLADTQYF.